The clone carrying this T cell receptor beta chain was observed at least ten times. Antigen unknown. The data were obtained in a study of T cells in Graves' hyperthyroidism and ophthalmopathy. Study conclusions and caveats: Ophthalmopathy was predicted by the model a median of 6.5 months ahead of onset.

TCR beta CDR3 regions were amplified from RNA transcripts. HTBI primers drove first-round RT-PCR of the TCR CDR3. MiXCR was run by TCRdb on the multiplex PCR reads, yielding one entry per CDR3 protein. The table records hundreds of thousands of distinct CDR3 sequences, roughly 15% of them present only once. The CDR3 covers 16 residues. The germline V gene has CDR1 MDHEN and CDR2 SYDVKM. V lost 6 bases and J lost 7; bases outside the gene matches: 11. With duration under 3 months, ophthalmopathy was active: Clinical Activity Score at least 3, NOSPECS at least 4. The source of this sequence is a woman in her fifties or sixties with Graves' ophthalmopathy. The source material was blood. This chain connects TRBV28 to TRBJ2-2, with 10 bases matching TRBD1. The CDR3, as DNA: TGTGCCAGCAGGGACGGAGACAGGGGGCGCGTCGGGGAGCTGTTTTTT. Translated, it gives CASRDGDRGRVGELFF.